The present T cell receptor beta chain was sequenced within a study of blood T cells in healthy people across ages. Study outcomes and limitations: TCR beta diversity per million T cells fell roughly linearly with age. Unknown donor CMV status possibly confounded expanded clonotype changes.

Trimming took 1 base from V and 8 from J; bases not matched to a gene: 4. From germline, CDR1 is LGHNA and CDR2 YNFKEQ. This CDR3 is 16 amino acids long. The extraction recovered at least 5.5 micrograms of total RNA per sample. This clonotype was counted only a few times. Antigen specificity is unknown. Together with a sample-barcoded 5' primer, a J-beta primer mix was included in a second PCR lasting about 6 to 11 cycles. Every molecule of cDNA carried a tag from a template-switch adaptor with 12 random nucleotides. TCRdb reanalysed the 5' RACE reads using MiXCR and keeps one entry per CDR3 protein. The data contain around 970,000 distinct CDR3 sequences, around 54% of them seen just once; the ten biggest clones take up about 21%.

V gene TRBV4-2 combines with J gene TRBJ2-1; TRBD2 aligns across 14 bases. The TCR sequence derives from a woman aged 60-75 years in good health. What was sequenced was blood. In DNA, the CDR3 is TGTGCCAGCAGCCAAGGACTAGCGGGAGGGCCGGATGAGCAGTTCTTC. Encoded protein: CASSQGLAGGPDEQFF.